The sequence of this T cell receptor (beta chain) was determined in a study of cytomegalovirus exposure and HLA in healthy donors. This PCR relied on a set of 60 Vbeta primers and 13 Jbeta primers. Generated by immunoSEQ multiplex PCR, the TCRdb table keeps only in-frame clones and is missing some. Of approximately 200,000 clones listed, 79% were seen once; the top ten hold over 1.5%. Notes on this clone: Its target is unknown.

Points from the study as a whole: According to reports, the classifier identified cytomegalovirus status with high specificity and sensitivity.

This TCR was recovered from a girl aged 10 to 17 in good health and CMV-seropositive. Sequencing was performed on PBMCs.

The CDR3 DNA follows: TGTGCTAGTGGTTTCCAGGGGGCGGACACTGAAGCTTTCTTT. Its protein is CASGFQGADTEAFF. The chain uses TRBV12-5 and TRBJ1-1, with 8 bases lining up with TRBD1. V lost 3 bases and J lost 3; bases outside the gene matches: 3. This CDR3 comprises 14 residues. CDR1 and CDR2 from the germline V gene are LGHNT and FRNRAP.